Listed below are T cell receptor beta chains from one sample, sequenced in a study of shared clonotypes between healthy human individuals. Clones were sequenced by immunoSEQ multiplex PCR, and TCRdb holds only the in-frame ones, with some missing. The profile covers roughly 520,000 clones, with approximately 94% appearing a single time and 0.064% taken by the ten largest. The sequenced sample was naive CD4+ T cells sorted from blood. These TCRs come from a woman aged 25 to 39 in good health. Both conserved end residues are part of each CDR3. A D gene is named only where the DNA matches it firmly. Some rows have no size entry. The others give once, few or many, or a class for an expanded clone.

abundance: NA
d_gene: NA
j_gene: TRBJ2-1
v_gene: TRBV6-1
CDR3nt: TGTGCCACACTAAGGCAGCAACGCTACAATGAGCAGTTCTTC
CDR3aa: CATLRQQRYNEQFF

abundance: NA
d_gene: NA
j_gene: TRBJ1-1
v_gene: TRBV28
CDR3nt: TGCGCCAGCAGGCTTCAGGGAGGCAACACTGAAGCTTTCTTT
CDR3aa: CASRLQGGNTEAFF

abundance: NA
d_gene: TRBD2
j_gene: TRBJ2-6
v_gene: TRBV28
CDR3nt: TGTGCCAGCATGAGCGGGAGCTCTGGGGCCAACGTCCTGACTTTC
CDR3aa: CASMSGSSGANVLTF

abundance: NA
d_gene: NA
j_gene: TRBJ2-3
v_gene: TRBV28
CDR3nt: TGTGCCAGCAGTTTAGAGTCGGGGCGGAGCGGCACAGATACGCAGTATTTT
CDR3aa: CASSLESGRSGTDTQYF

abundance: NA
d_gene: NA
j_gene: TRBJ2-7
v_gene: TRBV28
CDR3nt: TGTGCCAGCACCACAGGTGGGCCAGAGTCCTACGAGCAGTACTTC
CDR3aa: CASTTGGPESYEQYF

abundance: NA
d_gene: NA
j_gene: TRBJ2-7
v_gene: TRBV6-5
CDR3nt: TGTGCCAGCAGACCCGGGCGTCGAAGTCTCCACGAGCAGTACTTC
CDR3aa: CASRPGRRSLHEQYF

abundance: NA
d_gene: NA
j_gene: TRBJ2-3
v_gene: TRBV5-4
CDR3nt: TGTGCCAGCAGCTTGAAATTGGGGAGACAAGATACGCAGTATTTT
CDR3aa: CASSLKLGRQDTQYF

abundance: NA
d_gene: TRBD1
j_gene: TRBJ2-2
v_gene: TRBV9
CDR3nt: TGTGCCAGCAGCAGGACAGGGGGTATAGTGGGAACCGGGGAGCTGTTTTTT
CDR3aa: CASSRTGGIVGTGELFF

abundance: NA
d_gene: TRBD2
j_gene: TRBJ2-7
v_gene: TRBV28
CDR3nt: TGTGCCAGCATAATCGGGACTAGCGGCTCCTACGAGCAGTACTTC
CDR3aa: CASIIGTSGSYEQYF

abundance: NA
d_gene: NA
j_gene: TRBJ1-3
v_gene: TRBV15
CDR3nt: TGTGCCACCAGCAGAGCAGGAACTGGAAACACCATATATTTT
CDR3aa: CATSRAGTGNTIYF

abundance: NA
d_gene: TRBD2
j_gene: TRBJ2-7
v_gene: TRBV28
CDR3nt: TGTGCCAGCAGGGTACCGGGACTAGCTTCCTACGAGCAGTACTTC
CDR3aa: CASRVPGLASYEQYF

abundance: NA
d_gene: NA
j_gene: TRBJ1-5
v_gene: TRBV28
CDR3nt: TGTGCCAGCAGGACAGAAAGGAGACCCGGGGTTCAGCCCCAGCATTTT
CDR3aa: CASRTERRPGVQPQHF

abundance: NA
d_gene: TRBD1
j_gene: TRBJ1-5
v_gene: TRBV2
CDR3nt: TGTGCCAGCAGCGACACAGGGGGCGATCAGCCCCAGCATTTT
CDR3aa: CASSDTGGDQPQHF

abundance: NA
d_gene: NA
j_gene: TRBJ2-5
v_gene: TRBV5-1
CDR3nt: TGCGCCAGCAGCTGGCAAGAGACCCAGTACTTC
CDR3aa: CASSWQETQYF

abundance: NA
d_gene: TRBD1
j_gene: TRBJ2-7
v_gene: TRBV7-9
CDR3nt: TGTGCCAGCAGCGGGCGGACAGGGGCCTCCTACGAGCAGTACTTC
CDR3aa: CASSGRTGASYEQYF

abundance: NA
d_gene: TRBD2
j_gene: TRBJ2-1
v_gene: TRBV14
CDR3nt: TGTGCCAGCAGCCAGTCCCTACTAGCGGGAGGGCCAAATGAGCAGTTCTTC
CDR3aa: CASSQSLLAGGPNEQFF

abundance: NA
d_gene: TRBD1
j_gene: TRBJ2-7
v_gene: TRBV5-6
CDR3nt: TGTGCCAGCAGCTGGACAGGGACCTACGAGCAGTACTTC
CDR3aa: CASSWTGTYEQYF

abundance: NA
d_gene: TRBD2
j_gene: TRBJ2-1
v_gene: TRBV25-1
CDR3nt: TGTGCCAGCAGTGGAAACAAGCGGGAGAGCCACAATGAGCAGTTCTTC
CDR3aa: CASSGNKRESHNEQFF

abundance: once
d_gene: NA
j_gene: TRBJ1-2
v_gene: TRBV6-6
CDR3nt: TGTGCCACCTACGGCTATCTTGGCTACACCTTC
CDR3aa: CATYGYLGYTF

abundance: NA
d_gene: TRBD1
j_gene: TRBJ2-5
v_gene: TRBV29-1
CDR3nt: TGCAGCGCGGGGACAGGGGTAGGGGAGACCCAGTACTTC
CDR3aa: CSAGTGVGETQYF

abundance: NA
d_gene: NA
j_gene: TRBJ2-7
v_gene: TRBV27
CDR3nt: TGTGCCAGCAGTCCCTCTCTAGCGACCTACGAGCAGTACTTC
CDR3aa: CASSPSLATYEQYF

abundance: once
d_gene: TRBD1
j_gene: TRBJ1-2
v_gene: TRBV9
CDR3nt: TGTGCCAGCAGCGCCACCGGCAGGGGGCGGTTGGATGGCTACACCTTC
CDR3aa: CASSATGRGRLDGYTF

abundance: NA
d_gene: NA
j_gene: TRBJ2-7
v_gene: TRBV7-8
CDR3nt: TGTGCCAGCAGCTTAGTTCTTGAGGGTACCTACGAGCAGTACTTC
CDR3aa: CASSLVLEGTYEQYF

abundance: NA
d_gene: NA
j_gene: TRBJ2-5
v_gene: TRBV28
CDR3nt: TGTGCCAGCAGTTTAGTCCAGCGGCAAGAGACCCAGTACTTC
CDR3aa: CASSLVQRQETQYF

abundance: NA
d_gene: NA
j_gene: TRBJ1-1
v_gene: TRBV7-9
CDR3nt: TGTGCCAGCAGCAGAGGAGGGAACACTGAAGCTTTCTTT
CDR3aa: CASSRGGNTEAFF

abundance: NA
d_gene: NA
j_gene: TRBJ2-7
v_gene: TRBV2
CDR3nt: TGTGCCAGCAGCGACCAAGGGCAGGGGTATGGAGAGCAGTACTTC
CDR3aa: CASSDQGQGYGEQYF

abundance: NA
d_gene: NA
j_gene: TRBJ1-1
v_gene: TRBV6-5
CDR3nt: TGTGCCAGCAGTTACTATCCAGCGAACACTGAAGCTTTCTTT
CDR3aa: CASSYYPANTEAFF

abundance: NA
d_gene: NA
j_gene: TRBJ1-1
v_gene: TRBV18
CDR3nt: TGTGCCAGCCTGACAGCCACAAACACTGAAGCTTTCTTT
CDR3aa: CASLTATNTEAFF

abundance: NA
d_gene: TRBD2
j_gene: TRBJ2-1
v_gene: TRBV6-4
CDR3nt: TGTGCCAGCAGTGATCCCGGGACTAGCGCCGAGCAGTTCTTC
CDR3aa: CASSDPGTSAEQFF

abundance: once
d_gene: NA
j_gene: TRBJ1-2
v_gene: TRBV21-1
CDR3nt: TGTGCCAGCCTTACCGTGAGACAGGGCAGGCAAGGGTATGGCTACACCTTC
CDR3aa: CASLTVRQGRQGYGYTF

abundance: NA
d_gene: NA
j_gene: TRBJ1-5
v_gene: TRBV6-1
CDR3nt: TGTGCCAGCAGCCAACAGAGGTCACTAGATCAGCCCCAGCATTTT
CDR3aa: CASSQQRSLDQPQHF

abundance: NA
d_gene: NA
j_gene: TRBJ2-5
v_gene: TRBV28
CDR3nt: TGTGCCAGCAGTTCCCAGGCCGGGACCCTAGAGACCCAGTACTTC
CDR3aa: CASSSQAGTLETQYF

abundance: NA
d_gene: TRBD1
j_gene: TRBJ2-2
v_gene: TRBV18
CDR3nt: TGTGCCAGCTCCCACGGACAGGGGGCGGTCGGGGAGCTGTTTTTT
CDR3aa: CASSHGQGAVGELFF

abundance: NA
d_gene: NA
j_gene: TRBJ2-1
v_gene: TRBV7-3
CDR3nt: TGTGCCAGCAGCCCCGCCTCAGGTTCCTACTACAATGAGCAGTTCTTC
CDR3aa: CASSPASGSYYNEQFF

abundance: NA
d_gene: TRBD2
j_gene: TRBJ2-3
v_gene: TRBV7-2
CDR3nt: TGTGCCAGCACCCTAAGACTAGCGGGCACAGATACGCAGTATTTT
CDR3aa: CASTLRLAGTDTQYF

abundance: NA
d_gene: NA
j_gene: TRBJ2-7
v_gene: TRBV6-5
CDR3nt: TGTGCCAGCCAAAATCGGGGGGCATCCTACGAGCAGTACTTC
CDR3aa: CASQNRGASYEQYF

abundance: NA
d_gene: NA
j_gene: TRBJ2-3
v_gene: TRBV4-1
CDR3nt: TGCGCCAGCAGCCAACAGCGATTGGGCACAGATACGCAGTATTTT
CDR3aa: CASSQQRLGTDTQYF

abundance: NA
d_gene: TRBD2
j_gene: TRBJ2-7
v_gene: TRBV11-2
CDR3nt: TGTGCCAGCAGCTTCCTATTAGCGGGAGTCTACGAGCAGTACTTC
CDR3aa: CASSFLLAGVYEQYF

abundance: NA
d_gene: TRBD2
j_gene: TRBJ2-4
v_gene: TRBV7-2
CDR3nt: TGTGCCAGCAGCAGCAGACAAAAATTGGCGGGAGGGGCCAAAAACATTCAGTACTTC
CDR3aa: CASSSRQKLAGGAKNIQYF